The 27 T cell receptor beta chains listed next were all sequenced from one sample in a study of CD8 T cells in Susac syndrome. Random hexamers were used to reverse transcribe an amount of about 0.45 to 1 ug RNA. TCRdb independently ran MiXCR on the immunoSEQ multiplex PCR reads; one entry per CDR3 protein. In the table there are more than 150,000 distinct CDR3 sequences, around 95% of which are singletons. The specimen sequenced was CD4+ T cells from PBMCs. The receptors here all came from a human donor with Susac syndrome.

This clonotype was detected only once. The V and J genes are TRBV20-1 and TRBJ2-3; D gene uncertain. The germline V gene has CDR1 DFQATT and CDR2 SNEGSKA (reference sequence). CDR3 length equals 11 residues. V lost 6 bases to trimming and J lost 5 bases, with 9 bases between them. CDR3 in DNA: TGCAGTGCGCCCGATGGAGATACGCAGTATTTT. Its protein product is CSAPDGDTQYF.

The rearrangement uses TRBV24-1 and TRBJ2-1; TRBD2 is a possible D gene (5 bases). Looked up from germline, CDR1 is KGHDR and CDR2 is SFDVKD. This CDR3 has 14 residues. V was pared by 10 bases and J by 8 bases, with 20 bases between. The DNA for the CDR3 is TGTGCCACAGCCCAACAAACCCGGGAACATGAGCAGTTCTTC. Protein sequence: CATAQQTREHEQFF.

The count of this clonotype is one. The chain is built from TRBV2 and TRBJ2-2; D possibly corresponds to TRBD1 (6 bases). The CDR3 has 14 amino acids. Germline values: CDR1 SNHLY, CDR2 FYNNEI. V was shortened by 4 bases and J by 3 bases, with 9 bases between the two germline ends. The CDR3 region has the DNA TGTGCCAGCAGTGGGCAGGGGTACACCGGGGAGCTGTTTTTT. Translated: CASSGQGYTGELFF.

J is TRBJ1-6 and V is TRBV5-1; TRBD1 agrees at 9 bases. J gave up 6 bases and V 4 bases, and 8 bases lay outside the gene matches. Germline loops: CDR1 SGHRS, CDR2 YFSETQ. The CDR3 runs to 16 residues. CDR3 coding DNA: TGCGCCAGCAGCCAACAGGGGACAGGGATTAATTCACCCCTCCACTTT. It yields the protein CASSQQGTGINSPLHF.

The chain uses TRBV5-4 and TRBJ2-2; 7 nucleotides align to TRBD1. CDR1 is SGHNT, CDR2 YYREEE, per germline (reference sequence). The CDR3 totals 17 residues. J gave up 2 bases and V 4 bases, and 11 bases lay outside the gene matches. The DNA for the CDR3 is TGTGCCAGCAGCCTGGACAGGCGACGGACTAACACCGGGGAGCTGTTTTTT. Translating it yields CASSLDRRRTNTGELFF.

This chain connects TRBV9 to TRBJ2-5; D possibly corresponds to TRBD1 (6 bases). CDR1 and CDR2 (germline): SGDLS, YYNGEE. V lost 2 bases to trimming and J lost 3 bases, with 11 bases between them. The length of the CDR3 is 14 residues. The CDR3, as DNA: TGTGCCAGCAGCGTTCAGGGGTGGAAAGAGACCCAGTACTTC. Amino acid sequence: CASSVQGWKETQYF.

The CDR3 loop is CASSPQRQGNEAFF. The DNA for the CDR3 is TGTGCCAGCAGCCCCCAGCGACAGGGCAATGAAGCTTTCTTT. The chain employs TRBV7-2 and TRBJ1-1; 7 bases are shared with TRBD1. CDR1 SGHTA and CDR2 FQGNSA come from the germline V gene. The CDR3 covers 14 residues. V trimming: 5 bases; J trimming: 7 bases; junction bases outside the gene matches: 10.

This clonotype was picked up one time. CDR3 amino acids: CASSLNVGPSYNEQFF. The CDR3 bases are TGTGCCAGCAGCCTAAATGTGGGCCCCTCCTACAATGAGCAGTTCTTC. The rearrangement joins TRBV7-8 to TRBJ2-1; D is unresolved. There are 16 residues in the CDR3. Germline V gene sequence: CDR1 SGHVS, CDR2 FQNEAQ. Trimming removed 5 bases from V and 0 bases from J, with 14 bases in between.

CDR3 sequence: CASSFRVTEAFF. The CDR3 DNA follows: TGTGCCAGCAGCTTCAGGGTTACTGAAGCTTTCTTT. This chain joins TRBV5-6 and TRBJ1-1; D might be TRBD1 (5 bases). Looked up from germline, CDR1 is SGHDT and CDR2 is YYEEEE. V lost 2 bases, J lost 5 bases, and 7 bases lay in between. This CDR3 region has 12 residues.

J is TRBJ2-7 and V is TRBV5-6; D remains unclear. The length of the CDR3 is 16 residues. Per germline, CDR1 SGHDT and CDR2 YYEEEE. Trimming pared 0 bases from V and 4 bases from J, leaving 17 bases between. CDR3: CASSLGTFLPLYEQYF. In DNA form, the CDR3 reads TGTGCCAGCAGCTTGGGGACCTTCCTCCCCCTTTACGAGCAGTACTTC. Full variable domain (missing parts from reference TRBV5-6 and TRBJ2-7): DAGVTQSPTHLIKTRGQQVTLRCSPKSGHDTVSWYQQALGQGPQFIFQYYEEEERQRGNFPDRFSGHQFPNYSSELNVNALLLGDSALYLCASSLGTFLPLYEQYFGPGTRLTVT.

The V gene is TRBV11-2, the J gene TRBJ2-7; tentatively, D is TRBD1 (6 bases). This CDR3 is 13 amino acids long. V shed 5 bases and J shed 1 base, with 9 bases lying between them. In germline, CDR1 is SGHAT, CDR2 FQNNGV. In nucleotides, the CDR3 is TGTGCCAGCAGCAACGGACAGTCCTACGAGCAGTACTTC. Translation gives CASSNGQSYEQYF.

The rearrangement links TRBV29-1 to TRBJ1-1; D not certain. This CDR3 has 11 residues. Trimming stripped 8 bases from V and 1 base from J, with 8 bases between. CDR1 and CDR2 (germline): SQVTM, ANQGSEA. The DNA of the CDR3 is TGCAGCTCCAAATCGAACACTGAAGCTTTCTTT. This gives the protein CSSKSNTEAFF.

This clonotype occurred once. The V call is TRBV6-5, the J call TRBJ1-2, with D unclear. The germline V gene has CDR1 MNHEY and CDR2 SVGAGI. This CDR3 spans 16 amino acids. V was cut by 0 bases and J by 4 bases, with 15 bases left in between. The DNA of the CDR3 is TGTGCCAGCAGTTACTCGGTTATCGAGAGGCGCTATGGCTACACCTTC. Encoded protein: CASSYSVIERRYGYTF.

The rearrangement uses TRBV12-3 or TRBV12-4 and TRBJ2-5, with TRBD2 matching over 10 bases. The CDR3 sequence is 14 residues long. V lost 6 bases, J lost 1 base, and 2 bases stayed unmatched. The CDR3 reads CASRLAGVQETQYF. The CDR3 DNA follows: TGTGCCAGCAGGCTAGCGGGAGTCCAAGAGACCCAGTACTTC.

This chain links TRBV3-1 with TRBJ1-2; D is possibly TRBD1 (6 bases). Germline assignment: CDR1 LGHDT and CDR2 YNNKEL (reference sequence). CDR3 length: 14 residues. Trimming removed 1 base at V and 5 bases at J, with 11 bases between. The CDR3, as DNA: TGTGCCAGCAGCCAAGTCGGACAGTTATATGGCTACACCTTC. Translation gives CASSQVGQLYGYTF.

The chain has TRBV4-3 and TRBJ2-2; TRBD1 aligns across 10 bases. The CDR3 totals 15 residues. CDR1 and CDR2 from the germline V gene are LGHNA and YSLEER. Trimming cost V 6 bases and J 6 bases; bases outside gene matches: 7. In DNA, the CDR3 is TGCGCCAGCAGGGCCGGGACAGGGGCTTCCGGGGAGCTGTTTTTT. It specifies CASRAGTGASGELFF.

The chain links TRBV3-1 to TRBJ2-7, with 10 bases aligning to TRBD2. V trimming: 3 bases; J trimming: 3 bases; junction bases outside the gene matches: 2. The length of the CDR3 is 14 residues. Per the germline V gene, CDR1 is LGHDT and CDR2 is YNNKEL (reference sequence). This CDR3 is CASSHRLAGYEQYF. The CDR3 nucleotides read TGTGCCAGCAGCCACCGACTAGCGGGCTACGAGCAGTACTTC.

The genes are TRBV30 and TRBJ1-2; 9 positions agree with TRBD1. The CDR3 spans 12 residues. Trimming at V came to 5 bases and at J to 7 bases, leaving 5 bases not matched to a gene. Germline CDR1 reads GTSNPN; CDR2 reads SVGIG (reference sequence). The CDR3 nucleotides are TGTGCCTGGGAAGGGACAGGGCCTGGCTACACCTTC. It encodes CAWEGTGPGYTF.

The rearrangement joins TRBV7-6 to TRBJ1-6; D unresolved. This CDR3 spans 13 amino acids. In germline, CDR1 is SGHVS, CDR2 FNYEAQ. V shed 1 base and J shed 8 bases, with 6 bases lying between them. DNA of the CDR3: TGTGCCAGCAGCTTAGAAATCTATTCACCCCTCCACTTT. Translating gives CASSLEIYSPLHF.

V usage is TRBV9 and J usage is TRBJ1-5; D is unresolved. This CDR3 is built from 13 residues. V lost 4 bases and J 5 bases, leaving 10 bases between the germline ends. Germline V gene sequence: CDR1 SGDLS, CDR2 YYNGEE. The CDR3 sequence is CASSNTEYQPQHF. CDR3 bases: TGTGCCAGCAGCAACACTGAGTATCAGCCCCAGCATTTT.

The gene calls are TRBV4-1 and TRBJ2-7; possibly TRBD2 for D (5 bases). V lost 4 bases and J lost 5, with 15 bases in between. The CDR3 extends over 14 amino acids. Germline values: CDR1 MGHRA, CDR2 YSYEKL. DNA for the CDR3: TGCGCCAGCAGCCCGAGACTCCGGGGAAACGAGCAGTACTTC. This translates into CASSPRLRGNEQYF.

J is TRBJ2-3 and V is TRBV19; maybe TRBD1 (6 bases). Trimming left V 9 bases short and J 0 bases short, with 10 bases between. CDR3 length: 13 amino acids. CDR1 and CDR2 (germline): LNHDA, SQIVND (reference sequence). This CDR3 reads CASRTASTDTQYF. The CDR3 nucleotides are TGTGCCAGCCGGACAGCTAGCACAGATACGCAGTATTTT.

This CDR3 is CATRHRDKEGTCQQPQHF. The CDR3 DNA is TGTGCCACCAGACACCGGGACAAGGAGGGGACGTGTCAGCAGCCCCAGCATTTT. The chain joins TRBV24-1 to TRBJ1-5; D is possibly TRBD1 (6 bases). The germline V gene encodes CDR1 KGHDR and CDR2 SFDVKD. The CDR3 runs 18 residues. V lost 7 bases and J 7 bases, leaving 28 bases between the germline ends.

J is TRBJ1-2 and V is TRBV18; TRBD1 aligns across 9 bases. This CDR3 comprises 14 residues. Germline CDR1 reads KGHSH; CDR2 reads LQKENI. Losses at the gene ends were 3 bases for V and 2 bases for J; bases not matched to a gene: 1. CDR3 in amino acids: CASSPDRGNYGYTF. The CDR3 coding sequence is TGTGCCAGCTCACCCGACAGGGGGAACTATGGCTACACCTTC.

This chain joins TRBV19 and TRBJ1-5, with D hard to call. From germline, CDR1 is LNHDA and CDR2 SQIVND (reference sequence). The length of the CDR3 is 15 residues. The V end lost 3 bases, the J end lost 0 bases, and 9 bases lay between the germline ends. The CDR3 here is CASSIVSSSNQPQHF. CDR3 in DNA: TGTGCCAGTAGTATCGTGAGCAGTAGCAATCAGCCCCAGCATTTT.

The chain couples TRBV6-5 to TRBJ2-4; 10 nucleotides match TRBD1. In germline, CDR1 is MNHEY, CDR2 SVGAGI. The CDR3 sequence is 14 residues long. The junction had 8 bases not matched to a gene; V was cut back by 7 bases and J by 8 bases. CDR3 amino acids: CASTRQGAGDIQYF. CDR3 nucleotide sequence: TGTGCCAGCACCCGACAGGGGGCTGGGGACATTCAGTACTTC.

V usage is TRBV6-6 and J usage is TRBJ1-4, with 8 bases aligning to TRBD1. The junction had 8 bases not matched to a gene; V was cut back by 6 bases and J by 5 bases. Germline-derived CDR1 and CDR2 are MNHNY and SVGAGI (reference sequence). The CDR3 has 15 amino acids. The CDR3 reads CASSLQGQGNEKLFF. The DNA for the CDR3 is TGTGCCAGCAGCCTACAAGGACAGGGAAATGAAAAACTGTTTTTT.